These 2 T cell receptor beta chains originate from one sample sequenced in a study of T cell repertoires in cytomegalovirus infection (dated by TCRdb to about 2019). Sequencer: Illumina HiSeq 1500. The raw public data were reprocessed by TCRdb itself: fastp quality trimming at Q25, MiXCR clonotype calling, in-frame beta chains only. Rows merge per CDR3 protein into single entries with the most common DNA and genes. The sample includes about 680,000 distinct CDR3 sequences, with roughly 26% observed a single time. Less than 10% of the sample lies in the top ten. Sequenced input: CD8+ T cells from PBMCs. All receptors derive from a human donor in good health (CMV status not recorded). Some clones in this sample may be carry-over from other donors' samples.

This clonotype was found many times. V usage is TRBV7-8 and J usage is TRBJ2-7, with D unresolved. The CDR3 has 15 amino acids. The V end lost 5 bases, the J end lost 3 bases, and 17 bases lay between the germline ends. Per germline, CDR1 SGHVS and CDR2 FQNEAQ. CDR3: CASSPYTPNLYEQYV. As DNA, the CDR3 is TGTGCCAGCAGCCCCTACACTCCAAACCTCTACGAGCAGTACGTC.

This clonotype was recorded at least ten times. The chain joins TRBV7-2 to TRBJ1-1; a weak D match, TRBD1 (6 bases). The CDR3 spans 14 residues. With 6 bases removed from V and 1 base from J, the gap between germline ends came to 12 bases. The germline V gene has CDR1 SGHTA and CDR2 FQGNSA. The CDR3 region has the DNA TGTGCCAGCAGTCCCGGGACACCGAACACTGAAGCTTTCTTT. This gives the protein CASSPGTPNTEAFF. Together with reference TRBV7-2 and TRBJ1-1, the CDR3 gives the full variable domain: GAGVSQSPSNKVTEKGKDVELRCDPISGHTALYWYRQSLGQGLEFLIYFQGNSAPDKSGLPSDRFSAERTGGSVSTLTIQRTQQEDSAVYLCASSPGTPNTEAFFGQGTRLTVV.